The T cell receptor beta chain described here comes from a study of regulatory T cells in long-lasting Graves disease. Notes on the study in general: Few sampled subjects may have lowered accuracy.

Time point defined: newly diagnosed GD, antithyroid drugs for less than 3 months. From PBMCs, RNA was extracted and then used to make the TCR library. The EDTA tubes were filled with 8 to 9.5 milliliters of drawn peripheral blood. Sequencing libraries for TCR beta were prepared with iRepertoire HTBI primers and Arm-PCR of CDR3 regions. TCRdb reprocessed the multiplex PCR reads via MiXCR and lists one record per CDR3 protein. The data show about 470,000 distinct CDR3 sequences, about a sixth seen once. Points on this clonotype: What it binds is unknown.

Another study also made use of these data, one on T cells in Graves' hyperthyroidism and ophthalmopathy. As that study records: HTBI primers were used for first-round RT-PCR of the TCR CDR3.

The clonotype originates from a man aged 40-50 years with Graves disease. The source material was peripheral blood mononuclear cells (PBMCs), sampled at new diagnosis, from a patient treated with antithyroid drugs.

The CDR3 DNA is TGTGCCAGCAGCCCGGGGGGGACAAGCCCATACGAGCAGTACTTC. Its translation is CASSPGGTSPYEQYF. The chain recombines TRBV7-9 with TRBJ2-7, with TRBD2 matching 8 bases. The CDR3 has 15 residues. V shed 5 bases, J shed 4 bases, and the junction held 10 bases outside the gene matches. Germline lookup yields CDR1 SEHNR and CDR2 FQNEAQ (reference sequence).